This T cell receptor beta chain was found in a study of CD8+ T cells in alopecia areata. Study context: In an open-label trial, patients got 5 to 10 mg tofacitinib twice daily.

Sequencing relied on a cDNA template that was reverse transcribed from extracted RNA. Profiling relied on immunoSEQ multiplex PCR, and the TCRdb table lists in-frame clones only, not all of them. The sample lists roughly 200,000 clones, 30% to 40% seen once, with about 0.48% in the top ten. Treatment noted: oral pan-JAK inhibitor, 5-10 mg twice daily. Lesional scalp tissue (obtained by punch biopsy) and peripheral blood were collected from alopecia areata patients. Sorting of PBMCs yielded the CD4+ and CD8+ T cells. Sequenced material: CD4+ T cells sorted from blood, taken between weeks 30 and 35, from a patient treated with tofacitinib. The TCR was taken from a human donor with alopecia areata.

The CDR3 protein is CASSFSGDEQYF. The CDR3 DNA follows: TGCGCCAGCAGCTTCTCAGGGGACGAGCAGTACTTC. The rearrangement uses TRBV5-1 and TRBJ2-7; D is perhaps TRBD1 (6 bases). The V end was cut by 2 bases, the J end by 5 bases, with 8 bases between. Germline CDR1 reads SGHRS; CDR2 reads YFSETQ. This CDR3 is 12 amino acids long.